The present TCR beta chain was sequenced within a study of blood T cell repertoires in COVID-19. Per the authors' pipeline: The authors estimated nucleated cell counts from reference gene primer amplification. Clones were read by immunoSEQ multiplex PCR, and TCRdb kept only the in-frame ones, dropping some. V and J calls and clone size are those listed in that table; D and trimming were worked out from the DNA. The sample includes 80,000 to 100,000 clones, 75% to 85% of them seen just once. CDR3 length: 15 residues. The germline gives CDR1 SEHNR, CDR2 FQNEAQ (reference sequence). The V end was cut by 7 bases, the J end by 1 base, with 16 bases between.

The chain employs TRBV7-9 and TRBJ1-1; D perhaps matches TRBD1 (6 bases). The specimen was peripheral blood. The sequence came from a man aged 70 or older with acute or convalescent COVID-19. The CDR3 protein is CASNRHLGGNTEAFF. The CDR3 region has the DNA TGTGCCAGCAATCGACACCTAGGGGGGAACACTGAAGCTTTCTTT.